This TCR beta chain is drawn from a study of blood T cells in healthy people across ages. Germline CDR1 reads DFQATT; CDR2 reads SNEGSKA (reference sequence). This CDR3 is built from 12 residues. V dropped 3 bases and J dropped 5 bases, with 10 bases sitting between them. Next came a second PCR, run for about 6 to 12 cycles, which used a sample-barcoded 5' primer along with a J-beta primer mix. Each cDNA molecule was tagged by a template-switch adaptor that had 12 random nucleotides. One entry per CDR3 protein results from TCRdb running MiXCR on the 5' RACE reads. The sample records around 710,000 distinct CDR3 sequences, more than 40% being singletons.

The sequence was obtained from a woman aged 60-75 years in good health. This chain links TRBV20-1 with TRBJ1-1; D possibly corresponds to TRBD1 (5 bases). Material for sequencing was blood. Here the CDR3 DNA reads TGCAGTGCTAGCAGGGTAATGACTGAAGCTTTCTTT. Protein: CSASRVMTEAFF.